This TCR beta chain was found in a study of T cell repertoires in cytomegalovirus infection. At the level of the study: Newly reported HLA-C-restricted and thoroughly characterized HLA-B-restricted CMV epitopes were employed. Public TCR beta signatures indicated both CMV infection and matching HLA type. Study findings and constraints: CMV-specific TCR beta clonotypes restricted by HLA-C dominated the ex vivo response. Cumulative frequency of public TCR beta families picked out carriers of CMV plus the relevant HLA.

TCRdb used MiXCR to reprocess the reads, holding one entry per CDR3 protein. The data contain approximately 500,000 distinct CDR3 sequences, about 33% of them singletons. CDR1 and CDR2 from the germline V gene are MNHEY and SVGEGT. The CDR3 is 14 amino acids. V was clipped by 8 bases and J by 5 bases, with 18 bases between them. This clonotype has ten or more counts. No antigen is known for it. The rearrangement uses TRBV6-2 or TRBV6-3 and TRBJ2-5; maybe TRBD2 (6 bases). The sample was cultured PBMCs, taken from culture after CMV antigen stimulation. The source of this sequence is a human donor in good health (CMV status not recorded). Some clones in this sample may be carry-over from other donors' samples. The CDR3 spells CASRGGEASETQYF. Written as DNA, the CDR3 is TGTGCCAGCCGAGGAGGGGAGGCGAGTGAGACCCAGTACTTC.